This entry is about one TCR beta chain. TCRdb processed the RT-PCR reads anew with MiXCR; each CDR3 protein has one entry. This table holds just under 550,000 distinct CDR3 sequences, roughly 25% found once. The entry originates in a study of response to subunit inactivated influenza vaccine. The CDR3 is 16 amino acids. V was shortened by 0 bases and J by 0 bases, with 12 bases between the two germline ends. The germline CDR1 and CDR2 sequences are DFQATT and SNEGSKA (reference sequence). These data were likewise used in another study, on T cells expressing NK-cell markers. As reported in that work: As the method of synthesis, 5'RACE template switching with UMIs yielded TCR beta cDNA.

This specimen was CD4+ T cells sorted from PBMCs, taken roughly 12 days after vaccination. V gene TRBV20-1 combines with J gene TRBJ2-1, with unresolved D. This TCR came from a man aged 50-60 years who received an inactivated influenza vaccine. The CDR3 is CSARDWAVSSYNEQFF. Written as DNA, the CDR3 is TGCAGTGCTAGAGATTGGGCAGTGAGCTCCTACAATGAGCAGTTCTTC.